A single sample gave rise to the 6 T cell receptor beta chains below, sequenced in a study of blood T cell repertoires in COVID-19. Only in-frame clones appear in the TCRdb table, and some are missing; sequencing was by immunoSEQ multiplex PCR. The sample lists 20,000 to 30,000 clones; 88% were seen once. The sample was peripheral blood. Source of these receptors: a man in his 70s in a cohort sampled during active COVID-19.

DNA for the CDR3: TGTGCCAGCAGCCCTCCGGAGGGCAGGCAGTTCTTC. It translates to CASSPPEGRQFF. The J gene is TRBJ2-1, the V gene TRBV9; weak D call: TRBD2 (6 bases). Between the trimmed V and J ends, which lost 4 bases and 12 bases, there was a span of 14 bases. This CDR3 comprises 12 residues. CDR1 and CDR2 from the germline V gene are SGDLS and YYNGEE.

This sequence joins TRBV7-2 and TRBJ1-5, with no clear D. V lost 1 base and J 4 bases, leaving 8 bases between the germline ends. The CDR3 loop spans 14 amino acids. CDR1 is SGHTA and CDR2 is FQGNSA in the germline V gene. The CDR3 region has the DNA TGTGCCAGCAGCTTAGACCCGGGGAATCAGCCCCAGCATTTT. Translated, it gives CASSLDPGNQPQHF. The variable domain in full, with the rest retrieved from reference TRBV7-2 and TRBJ1-5, is GAGVSQSPSNKVTEKGKDVELRCDPISGHTALYWYRQSLGQGLEFLIYFQGNSAPDKSGLPSDRFSAERTGGSVSTLTIQRTQQEDSAVYLCASSLDPGNQPQHFGDGTRLSIL.

J is TRBJ1-2 and V is TRBV7-9, with 7 nucleotides matching TRBD1. The length of the CDR3 is 17 residues. V lost 1 base, J lost 3 bases, and 11 bases stayed unmatched. Looked up from germline, CDR1 is SEHNR and CDR2 is FQNEAQ (reference sequence). Written as DNA, the CDR3 is TGTGCCAGCAGCTTAGGAGGGCGGACAGGCTGGTACTATGGCTACACCTTC. This sequence encodes CASSLGGRTGWYYGYTF. The complete variable domain, with remaining parts taken from reference TRBV7-9 and TRBJ1-2, reads DTGVSQNPRHKITKRGQNVTFRCDPISEHNRLYWYRQTLGQGPEFLTYFQNEAQLEKSRLLSDRFSAERPKGSFSTLEIQRTEQGDSAMYLCASSLGGRTGWYYGYTFGSGTRLTVV.

The chain is built from TRBV13 and TRBJ2-3; TRBD2 matches at 8 bases. CDR3 length: 18 amino acids. Trimming at V came to 0 bases and at J to 1 base, leaving 9 bases not matched to a gene. Looked up from germline, CDR1 is PRHDT and CDR2 is FYEKMQ (reference sequence). Written as DNA, the CDR3 is TGTGCCAGCAGCTTAGGCCTTGGGGTAGCGGGGCGCACAGATACGCAGTATTTT. Encoded protein: CASSLGLGVAGRTDTQYF.

The chain couples TRBV28 to TRBJ2-5; the D gene is possibly TRBD2 (6 bases). Germline CDR1 and CDR2: MDHEN and SYDVKM. With 5 bases removed from V and 5 bases from J, the gap between germline ends came to 15 bases. The length of the CDR3 is 14 residues. For the CDR3, the DNA is TGTGCCAGCAGTCCAGCGGGTCCCCGGGAGACCCAGTACTTC. Translating it yields CASSPAGPRETQYF. Filled out from reference TRBV28 and TRBJ2-5, the complete variable domain reads DVKVTQSSRYLVKRTGEKVFLECVQDMDHENMFWYRQDPGLGLRLIYFSYDVKMKEKGDIPEGYSVSREKKERFSLILESASTNQTSMYLCASSPAGPRETQYFGPGTRLLVL.

As for this clone: The junction departs from germline at one end; a sequencing error may be responsible. The rearrangement uses TRBV7-2 and TRBJ2-2; 11 nucleotides line up with TRBD2. Germline values: CDR1 SGHTA, CDR2 FQGNSA. The CDR3 has 11 amino acids. The CDR3 DNA follows: TGTGCCAGCAGCTCGGGACTAGCGGAGGTTTTT. This sequence encodes CASSSGLAEVF. The full variable domain, in which reference TRBV7-2 and TRBJ2-2 provide the parts outside the CDR3, is GAGVSQSPSNKVTEKGKDVELRCDPISGHTALYWYRQSLGQGLEFLIYFQGNSAPDKSGLPSDRFSAERTGGSVSTLTIQRTQQEDSAVYLCASSSGLAEVFGEGSRLTVL.